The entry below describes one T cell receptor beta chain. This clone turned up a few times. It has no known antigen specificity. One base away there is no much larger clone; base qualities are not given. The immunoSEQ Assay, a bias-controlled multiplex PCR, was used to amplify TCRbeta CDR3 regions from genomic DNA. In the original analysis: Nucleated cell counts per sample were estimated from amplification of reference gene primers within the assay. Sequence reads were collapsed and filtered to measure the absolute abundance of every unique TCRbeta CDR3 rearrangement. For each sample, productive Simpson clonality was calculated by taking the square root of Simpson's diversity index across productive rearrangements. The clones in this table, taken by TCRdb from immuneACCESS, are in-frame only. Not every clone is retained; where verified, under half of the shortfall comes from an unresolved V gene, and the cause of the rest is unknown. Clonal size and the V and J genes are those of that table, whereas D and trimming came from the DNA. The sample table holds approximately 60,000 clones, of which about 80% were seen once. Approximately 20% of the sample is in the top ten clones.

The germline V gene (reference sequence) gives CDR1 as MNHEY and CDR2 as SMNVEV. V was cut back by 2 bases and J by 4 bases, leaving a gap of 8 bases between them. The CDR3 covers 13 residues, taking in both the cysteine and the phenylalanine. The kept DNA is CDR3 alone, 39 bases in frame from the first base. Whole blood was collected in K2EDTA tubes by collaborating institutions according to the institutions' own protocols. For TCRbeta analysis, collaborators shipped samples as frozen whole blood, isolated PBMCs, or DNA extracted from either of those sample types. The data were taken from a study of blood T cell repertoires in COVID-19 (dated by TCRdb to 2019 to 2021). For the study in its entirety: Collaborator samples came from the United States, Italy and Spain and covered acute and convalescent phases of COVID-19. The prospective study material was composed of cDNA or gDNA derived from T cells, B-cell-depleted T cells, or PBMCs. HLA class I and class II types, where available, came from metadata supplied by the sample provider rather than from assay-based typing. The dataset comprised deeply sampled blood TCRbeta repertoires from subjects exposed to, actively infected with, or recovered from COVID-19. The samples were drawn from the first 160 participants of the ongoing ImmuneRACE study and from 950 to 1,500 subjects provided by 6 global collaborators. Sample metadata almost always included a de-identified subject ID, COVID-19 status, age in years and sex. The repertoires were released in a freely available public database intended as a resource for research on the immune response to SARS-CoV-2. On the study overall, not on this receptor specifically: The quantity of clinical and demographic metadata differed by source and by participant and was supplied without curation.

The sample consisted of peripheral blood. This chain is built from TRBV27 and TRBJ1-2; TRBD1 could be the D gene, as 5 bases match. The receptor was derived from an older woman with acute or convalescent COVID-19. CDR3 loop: CASSLRGGYGYTF. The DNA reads TGTGCCAGCAGTTTAAGGGGTGGCTATGGCTACACCTTC.